These 16 T cell receptor beta chains came from one sample sequenced in a study of type 1 regulatory T cells. Antigens of these TCRs are unknown. MiXCR was run by TCRdb on the reads, yielding one entry per CDR3 protein. The repertoire includes fewer than 80,000 distinct CDR3 sequences, 20% of them detected once, and 8.3% sits in the top ten. Study findings and constraints: Tr1 cells had a more restricted TCR repertoire than non-Tr1 cells.

The specimen sequenced was cultured type 1 regulatory T (Tr1) cells, either the whole culture or a sorted fraction (not recorded which). These receptors originate from a human donor in good health.

The V and J genes are TRBV6-1 and TRBJ2-2; D is tentatively TRBD1 or TRBD2 (6 bases each). The CDR3 is 16 residues long. Germline V lookup: CDR1 MNHNS, CDR2 SASEGT. V was trimmed by 2 bases and J by 5 bases, leaving 15 bases between them. CDR3 in DNA: TGTGCCAGCAGTGAAAGGGGGGCGGTCGGGACCGGGGAGCTGTTTTTT. Its translation is CASSERGAVGTGELFF.

The chain employs TRBV5-6 and TRBJ2-5, with D tentatively TRBD2 (5 bases). Looked up from germline, CDR1 is SGHDT and CDR2 is YYEEEE. The CDR3 extends over 14 amino acids. V shed 6 bases and J shed 2 bases, with 14 bases lying between them. In nucleotides, the CDR3 is TGTGCCAGCACCAACCCCTCGGGACAAGAGACCCAGTACTTC. As protein: CASTNPSGQETQYF.

This clonotype came up a few times. This chain joins TRBV20-1 and TRBJ2-7, with TRBD1 matching over 8 bases. The CDR3 spans 14 residues. The germline V gene has CDR1 DFQATT and CDR2 SNEGSKA (reference sequence). Germline trimming cut 6 bases from V and 7 bases from J; bases unmatched to any gene: 14. CDR3 amino acids: CSAPVPGGDQEQYF. In DNA form, the CDR3 reads TGCAGTGCGCCCGTTCCAGGGGGCGACCAAGAGCAGTACTTC.

This clonotype showed up just a few times. This sequence joins TRBV10-3 and TRBJ2-2; 9 nucleotides line up with TRBD2. Unmatched junction bases numbered 12, after V lost 3 bases and J lost 7 bases. Germline-derived CDR1 and CDR2 are ENHRY and SYGVKD. The CDR3 is 17 residues long. The CDR3 reads CAISESSGGRSGGELFF. The CDR3 nucleotides are TGTGCCATCAGTGAAAGTAGCGGGGGCCGTTCGGGCGGGGAGCTGTTTTTT.

There are many counts of this clonotype. The chain employs TRBV20-1 and TRBJ1-2; TRBD1 aligns across 9 bases. The junction had 4 bases not matched to a gene; V was cut back by 5 bases and J by 3 bases. The germline V gene has CDR1 DFQATT and CDR2 SNEGSKA (reference sequence). The CDR3 loop spans 13 amino acids. CDR3 DNA: TGCAGTGCTGCTGGGGACAGGGACTATGGCTACACCTTC. Translating it yields CSAAGDRDYGYTF.

This clonotype came up a few times. The J gene is TRBJ1-4, the V gene TRBV27, with 7 positions matching TRBD1. Germline V lookup: CDR1 MNHEY, CDR2 SMNVEV (reference sequence). CDR3 length equals 16 residues. V gave up 4 bases and J gave up 6 bases; unmatched junction bases: 11. The CDR3 loop reads CASSSRRDSSYEKLFF. CDR3 sequence (DNA): TGTGCCAGCAGTTCAAGAAGGGACAGCTCATATGAAAAACTGTTTTTT.

This chain joins TRBV7-2 and TRBJ2-7; D might be TRBD1 (6 bases). Germline CDR1 is SGHTA and CDR2 is FQGNSA. Trimming shortened V by 5 bases and J by 7 bases, and 15 bases separated the two germline ends. The CDR3 has 13 amino acids. CDR3 loop: CASSPGQLWEQYF. For the CDR3, the DNA is TGTGCCAGCAGCCCTGGACAGCTCTGGGAGCAGTACTTC.

This chain links TRBV4-3 with TRBJ1-2, with D uncertain. Trimming took off 5 bases at V and 0 bases at J, with 7 bases between the two ends. Germline loops: CDR1 LGHNA, CDR2 YSLEER. The CDR3 length is 13 residues. CDR3 in amino acids: CASSSLANYGYTF. As DNA, the CDR3 is TGCGCCAGCAGCTCTCTCGCTAACTATGGCTACACCTTC.

The chain couples TRBV7-9 to TRBJ2-5; D not certain. V lost 5 bases and J 5 bases, leaving 3 bases between the germline ends. CDR1 SEHNR and CDR2 FQNEAQ come from the germline V gene (reference sequence). CDR3 length: 10 amino acids. CDR3 in amino acids: CASSEETQYF. The CDR3 DNA reads as TGTGCCAGCAGCGAGGAGACCCAGTACTTC.

The chain joins TRBV5-1 to TRBJ1-4; a possible D gene is TRBD1 (5 bases). CDR1 is SGHRS, CDR2 YFSETQ, per germline. CDR3 size: 14 residues. The V end lost 3 bases, the J end lost 8 bases, and 14 bases lay between the germline ends. In DNA, the CDR3 is TGCGCCAGCAGCTCCCTCGGGACCGGAGAAAAACTGTTTTTT. This gives the protein CASSSLGTGEKLFF.

J is TRBJ1-2 and V is TRBV12-3 or TRBV12-4; D is perhaps TRBD1 (5 bases). CDR3 length: 13 amino acids. V lost 9 bases, J lost 4 bases, and 15 bases lay in between. The CDR3 reads CASTFREAYGYTF. The CDR3 DNA follows: TGTGCCAGTACCTTCAGGGAAGCCTATGGCTACACCTTC.

The chain uses TRBV19 and TRBJ1-5, with D possibly matching TRBD1 (5 bases). V lost 5 bases to trimming and J lost 7 bases, with 12 bases between them. The CDR3 length is 13 residues. Germline loops: CDR1 LNHDA, CDR2 SQIVND (reference sequence). The CDR3 bases are TGTGCCAGTAGTCCAGGACATAGGCAGCCCCAGCATTTT. Residues: CASSPGHRQPQHF.

The genes are TRBV18 and TRBJ1-1; 8 nucleotides match TRBD1. Trimming cost V 2 bases and J 0 bases; bases outside gene matches: 5. Per germline, CDR1 KGHSH and CDR2 LQKENI. The CDR3 has 16 residues. CDR3 amino acids: CASSPMGQVMNTEAFF. In DNA, the CDR3 is TGTGCCAGCTCACCAATGGGACAGGTTATGAACACTGAAGCTTTCTTT. Based on the CDR3 plus reference TRBV18 and TRBJ1-1, the full variable domain is NAGVMQNPRHLVRRRGQEARLRCSPMKGHSHVYWYRQLPEEGLKFMVYLQKENIIDESGMPKERFSAEFPKEGPSILRIQQVVRGDSAAYFCASSPMGQVMNTEAFFGQGTRLTVV.

This sequence joins TRBV7-3 and TRBJ1-5; D is unclear. This CDR3 is built from 13 residues. V shed 2 bases and J shed 5 bases, with 7 bases lying between them. Germline V gene lookup returns CDR1 SGHTA and CDR2 FQGTGA. The CDR3 region is CASSLGPDQPQHF. CDR3 nucleotide sequence: TGTGCCAGCAGCTTAGGGCCGGATCAGCCCCAGCATTTT. The full variable domain, its missing parts supplied by reference TRBV7-3 and TRBJ1-5, is GAGVSQTPSNKVTEKGKYVELRCDPISGHTALYWYRQSLGQGPEFLIYFQGTGAADDSGLPNDRFFAVRPEGSVSTLKIQRTERGDSAVYLCASSLGPDQPQHFGDGTRLSIL.

CDR3 amino acids: CASKAQIGGPSNQPQHF. The CDR3 DNA follows: TGTGCCAGTAAGGCCCAAATAGGGGGCCCTAGCAATCAGCCCCAGCATTTT. This chain joins TRBV19 and TRBJ1-5; 7 bases are a match to TRBD1. The germline gives CDR1 LNHDA, CDR2 SQIVND (reference sequence). The CDR3 covers 17 residues. Trimming removed 7 bases from V and 0 bases from J; junction bases left unmatched: 12.

This clonotype was counted only a few times. V and J are TRBV9 and TRBJ2-7; D call uncertain. Per the germline V gene, CDR1 is SGDLS and CDR2 is YYNGEE. The CDR3 spans 12 residues. V was pared by 0 bases and J by 6 bases, with 7 bases between. This chain's CDR3 is CASSVDVGEQYF. The CDR3 bases are TGTGCCAGCAGCGTAGATGTTGGCGAGCAGTACTTC.